This TCR beta chain was sequenced during a study of cytomegalovirus exposure and HLA in healthy donors. Amplification used 60 Vbeta primers and 13 Jbeta primers. Sequenced by immunoSEQ multiplex PCR; TCRdb stores in-frame clones only, minus some. The data show around 50,000 clones, roughly 50% seen once. In regard to this clone: Its antigen is undetermined.

V lost 6 bases and J lost 6, with 17 bases in between. CDR1 is MNHNS, CDR2 SASEGT, per germline. This CDR3 has 15 amino acids. General study findings and limits: With later analysis, a missense DCLRE1C variant became linked to TCR beta V- and J-gene trimming. The study put around 180 TCR beta chains on its list as cytomegalovirus-associated.

This rearrangement joins TRBV6-1 to TRBJ1-4; D is uncertain. The specimen sequenced was PBMCs. The source is a human donor in good health. CDR3 residues: CASSPRKAGDEKLFF. The CDR3 nucleotides are TGTGCCAGCAGCCCTCGGAAGGCGGGAGATGAAAAACTGTTTTTT.